This passage covers 8 T cell receptor beta chains from one sample sequenced in a study of cytomegalovirus exposure and HLA in healthy donors. A multiplex PCR was run with 60 Vbeta primers and 13 Jbeta primers. Clones were sequenced by immunoSEQ multiplex PCR, and TCRdb holds only the in-frame ones, with some missing. The table shows 87,000 or so clones, with about four fifths occurring only once. Sample: PBMCs. These receptors were collected from a woman between 40 and 55 years old in good health and CMV-seronegative.

The rearrangement joins TRBV6-5 to TRBJ2-7; 7 nucleotides match TRBD1. Losses at the gene ends were 6 bases for V and 3 bases for J; bases not matched to a gene: 5. The CDR3 sequence is 13 residues long. CDR1 is MNHEY and CDR2 is SVGAGI in the germline V gene. In DNA, the CDR3 is TGTGCCAGCAGAAACAGGGGAATCTACGAGCAGTACTTC. This translates into CASRNRGIYEQYF.

In DNA form, the CDR3 reads TGTGCCAGCAGCTTCGGCACAGATACGCAGTATTTT. Residues: CASSFGTDTQYF. This chain uses TRBV5-6 with TRBJ2-3; D not resolved. Trimming took 2 bases from V and 1 from J, leaving 2 bases between them. The CDR3 has 12 amino acids. In germline, CDR1 is SGHDT, CDR2 YYEEEE.

This chain joins TRBV2 and TRBJ2-1; D is perhaps TRBD1 (5 bases). With 5 bases removed from V and 6 bases from J, the gap between germline ends came to 14 bases. CDR1 is SNHLY, CDR2 FYNNEI, per germline. The CDR3 has 14 amino acids. The CDR3 DNA reads as TGTGCCAGCAGTAGATCCCAGGGCGGCAATGAGCAGTTCTTC. Protein sequence: CASSRSQGGNEQFF. Variable domain in full (rest from reference TRBV2 and TRBJ2-1): EPEVTQTPSHQVTQMGQEVILRCVPISNHLYFYWYRQILGQKVEFLVSFYNNEISEKSEIFDDQFSVERPDGSNFTLKIRSTKLEDSAMYFCASSRSQGGNEQFFGPGTRLTVL.

The chain uses TRBV27 and TRBJ1-1; 11 bases are shared with TRBD1. Germline V gene sequence: CDR1 MNHEY, CDR2 SMNVEV (reference sequence). The CDR3 is made up of 15 amino acids. V gave up 4 bases and J gave up 4 bases; unmatched junction bases: 5. The CDR3 region has the DNA TGTGCCAGCAGTTCAAAAGGGACAGGGGGCACTGAAGCTTTCTTT. Translation: CASSSKGTGGTEAFF.

V usage is TRBV7-2 and J usage is TRBJ1-5, with D possibly being TRBD1 (6 bases). The germline V gene encodes CDR1 SGHTA and CDR2 FQGNSA. This CDR3 region has 13 residues. The ends were cut back, 5 bases at V and 6 bases at J, with 11 bases in the middle. The CDR3 region is CASSPNRVQPQHF. The CDR3 DNA reads as TGTGCCAGCAGCCCGAACAGGGTTCAGCCCCAGCATTTT.

The rearrangement joins TRBV1 to TRBJ2-3; the DNA was not compared with TRBD2, the D call given in the table. TRBV1 is a pseudogene segment. The CDR3 runs to 15 residues. The CDR3 sequence: CTSTTGTPGTDTQYF. CDR3 nucleotide sequence: TGCACCAGCACCACCGGGACTCCGGGCACAGATACGCAGTATTTT.

This chain uses TRBV19 with TRBJ1-5; 7 bases line up with TRBD1. CDR3 size: 17 residues. V shed 5 bases, J shed 0 bases, and the junction held 10 bases outside the gene matches. Germline V gene sequence: CDR1 LNHDA, CDR2 SQIVND (reference sequence). Here the CDR3 reads CASSGAGTAYSNQPQHF. CDR3 sequence (DNA): TGTGCCAGTAGTGGGGCCGGGACAGCTTATAGCAATCAGCCCCAGCATTTT. Together with reference TRBV19 and TRBJ1-5, the CDR3 gives the full variable domain: DGGITQSPKYLFRKEGQNVTLSCEQNLNHDAMYWYRQDPGQGLRLIYYSQIVNDFQKGDIAEGYSVSREKKESFPLTVTSAQKNPTAFYLCASSGAGTAYSNQPQHFGDGTRLSIL.

The V call is TRBV7-3, the J call TRBJ2-7; 8 positions match TRBD2. In germline, CDR1 is SGHTA, CDR2 FQGTGA. V dropped 0 bases and J dropped 3; count of bases not matched to a gene: 4. The CDR3 loop spans 15 amino acids. The CDR3 coding sequence is TGTGCCAGCAGCTTAACTAGCGGGACCATCTACGAGCAGTACTTC. Amino acid sequence: CASSLTSGTIYEQYF.